A selection of T cell receptor beta chains follows, all from one sample in a study of T cells in Graves' hyperthyroidism and ophthalmopathy. In TCRdb, the multiplex PCR reads were re-called with MiXCR into one record per CDR3 protein. The table records about 350,000 distinct CDR3 sequences, about an eighth of them present only once. The material sequenced was blood. These receptors were taken from a woman between 35 and 50 years old with Graves' ophthalmopathy. Each CDR3 is given with its conserved first and last residue. D genes are given only for firm matches. Clone sizes are given selectively: once, few, many, or a class where the clone is expanded.

- | TRBJ1-1 | TRBV30 | once | CAWGPLNTEAFF | TGTGCCTGGGGGCCCCTGAACACTGAAGCTTTCTTT
TRBD2 | TRBJ2-7 | TRBV7-2 | many | CASTGSGSHEQYF | TGTGCCAGCACCGGTAGCGGGAGTCACGAGCAGTACTTC
TRBD1 | TRBJ2-2 | TRBV5-6 | - | CASSFDRGDTGELFF | TGTGCCAGCAGCTTTGACAGGGGGGACACCGGGGAGCTGTTTTTT
- | TRBJ1-6 | TRBV10-2 | few | CASTGSGGDHNSPLHF | TGCGCCAGCACTGGTTCCGGAGGGGACCATAATTCACCCCTCCACTTT
TRBD2 | TRBJ2-2 | TRBV20-1 | - | CSARGLAIRNTGELFF | TGCAGTGCTAGAGGACTAGCTATAAGGAACACCGGGGAGCTGTTTTTT
TRBD1 | TRBJ1-2 | TRBV5-6 | - | CASSPRTFFGTGRSGYTF | TGTGCCAGCAGCCCGCGAACCTTCTTCGGGACAGGGCGCTCGGGCTACACCTTC
- | TRBJ2-7 | TRBV2 | - | CASNFETRFNEQYF | TGTGCCAGCAATTTCGAGACTAGGTTCAACGAGCAGTACTTC
- | TRBJ2-1 | TRBV11-2 | - | CASSSWGNSYNEQFF | TGTGCCAGCAGCTCCTGGGGTAACTCCTACAATGAGCAGTTCTTC
- | TRBJ1-1 | TRBV19 | few | CASSPGPGNTEAFF | TGTGCCAGTAGCCCAGGTCCTGGGAACACTGAAGCTTTCTTT
TRBD1 | TRBJ1-2 | TRBV6-2/TRBV6-3 | many | CASRGLGQGEGYTF | TGTGCCAGCAGAGGCCTCGGACAGGGGGAAGGCTACACCTTC
- | TRBJ1-4 | TRBV10-1 | few | CASNRYVQGSQGTINEKLFF | TGCGCCAGCAATCGTTATGTTCAAGGGTCCCAGGGAACTATTAATGAAAAACTGTTTTTT
- | TRBJ1-6 | TRBV10-3 | few | CAISRRDGDSPLHF | TGTGCCATCAGTCGAAGGGACGGCGATTCACCCCTCCACTTT
TRBD2 | TRBJ2-1 | TRBV12-3/TRBV12-4 | many | CASSYERGAYNEQFF | TGTGCCAGCAGTTATGAGCGGGGGGCATACAATGAGCAGTTCTTC
- | TRBJ1-4 | TRBV2 | - | CAGSEGYATNEKLFF | TGTGCCGGCAGTGAGGGGTACGCAACTAATGAAAAACTGTTTTTT
- | TRBJ2-1 | TRBV11-2 | many | CASSLEAGQRFQQFF | TGTGCCAGCAGCTTAGAGGCTGGACAGAGGTTTCAGCAGTTCTTC
- | TRBJ2-5 | TRBV3-1 | many | CASSRSAETQYF | TGTGCCAGCAGCCGTAGCGCAGAGACCCAGTACTTC
- | TRBJ1-4 | TRBV5-1 | few | CASSLVSGVANEKLFF | TGCGCCAGCAGCTTGGTTTCTGGGGTCGCTAATGAAAAACTGTTTTTT
TRBD1 | TRBJ1-5 | TRBV7-3 | many | CASGGGAPTGKGSNQPQHF | TGTGCCAGCGGGGGCGGGGCGCCGACAGGGAAGGGAAGCAATCAGCCCCAGCATTTT
TRBD1 | TRBJ2-3 | TRBV7-6 | - | CASSSTGTVAYF | TGTGCCAGCAGCTCTACCGGGACAGTGGCGTATTTT